A single sample is the source of the 8 T cell receptor beta chains below, sequenced in a study of metastatic and nonmetastatic thyroid tumors. TCRdb re-called the PCR reads with MiXCR. There are around 16,000 clones in the sample; approximately 14% occur only once, and approximately 15% lies in the top ten. Patients underwent thyroid surgery, and none had received any treatment before it. The sequencing input was blood. The receptor set was obtained from a female donor with papillary thyroid cancer or a benign thyroid nodule (not recorded which). Some clones in this sample may be carry-over from other donors' samples.

This clone was recorded many times. The rearrangement uses TRBV29-1 and TRBJ1-5; no reliable D call. The length of the CDR3 is 11 residues. The ends were cut back, 7 bases at V and 7 bases at J, with 11 bases in the middle. Germline assignment: CDR1 SQVTM and CDR2 ANQGSEA. CDR3 sequence (DNA): TGCAGCGCTAGACTTGGGCAGCCCCAGCATTTT. Its translation: CSARLGQPQHF.

There are a few counts of this clone. With a much larger clone just one base away, this may be a read error. This rearrangement joins TRBV11-2 to TRBJ2-7, with no clear D. The CDR3 loop spans 11 amino acids. The V gene's germline CDR1 is SGHAT and CDR2 FQNNGV. The CDR3 is CAGSLQYEQYF. CDR3 coding DNA: TGTGCCGGCAGCTTACAATACGAGCAGTACTTC.

There are many counts of this clone. The chain couples TRBV28 to TRBJ1-1; D is uncertain. CDR3 length: 14 amino acids. V dropped 5 bases and J dropped 3 bases, with 13 bases sitting between them. Germline CDR1 MDHEN, CDR2 SYDVKM. The CDR3: CASSPGVSHTEAFF. The CDR3 nucleotides read TGTGCCAGCAGTCCTGGGGTATCGCACACTGAAGCTTTCTTT.

This clone was seen at least ten times. The chain employs TRBV7-4 and TRBJ1-3, with a weak D call TRBD1 (6 bases). V was trimmed by 2 bases and J by 0 bases, leaving 11 bases between them. The CDR3 length is 16 residues. The germline V gene has CDR1 SGHVT and CDR2 SQSDAQ. The CDR3 loop is CASSLQGPSSGNTIYF. CDR3 bases: TGTGCCAGCAGCTTACAGGGGCCTAGCTCTGGAAACACCATATATTTT.

Ten or more counts support this clone. The rearrangement joins TRBV10-3 to TRBJ2-1, with TRBD1 identical over 9 bases. J lost 11 bases, V lost 0 bases, and 5 bases had no gene match. The CDR3 is made up of 14 amino acids. Per the germline V gene, CDR1 is ENHRY and CDR2 is SYGVKD. CDR3 DNA sequence: TGTGCCATCAGTGAGTCGACGGGACAGGGAAAGCAGTTCTTC. This gives the protein CAISESTGQGKQFF.

This clone came up many times. The chain combines TRBV3-1 with TRBJ2-3; TRBD2 is a possible D gene (5 bases). The CDR3 sequence is 14 residues long. The V end was cut by 5 bases, the J end by 3 bases, with 12 bases between. Germline V gives CDR1 LGHDT, CDR2 YNNKEL (reference sequence). The chain's CDR3 is CASSYGMGTDTQYF. Here the CDR3 DNA reads TGTGCCAGCAGCTACGGGATGGGAACAGATACGCAGTATTTT.

This clone occurred many times. The chain combines TRBV7-6 with TRBJ1-1; D perhaps matches TRBD1 (5 bases). The V end was cut by 5 bases, the J end by 9 bases, with 13 bases between. From germline, CDR1 is SGHVS and CDR2 FNYEAQ. The CDR3 totals 12 residues. In DNA, the CDR3 is TGTGCCAGCAGCCCAGAACGGGGACAAGCTTTCTTT. It yields the protein CASSPERGQAFF.

In this sample, this clone turned up many times. The rearrangement uses TRBV30 and TRBJ1-2, with D hard to call. Germline CDR1 and CDR2: GTSNPN and SVGIG (reference sequence). V gave up 0 bases and J gave up 4 bases, with 9 bases separating them. This CDR3 comprises 13 residues. The CDR3 DNA reads as TGTGCCTGGAGTGTAGACGGGATCTATGGCTACACCTTC. Encoded protein: CAWSVDGIYGYTF. Full variable domain (outside the CDR3, taken from reference TRBV30 and TRBJ1-2): SQTIHQWPATLVQPVGSPLSLECTVEGTSNPNLYWYRQAAGRGLQLLFYSVGIGQISSEVPQNLSASRPQDRQFILSSKKLLLSDSGFYLCAWSVDGIYGYTFGSGTRLTVV.